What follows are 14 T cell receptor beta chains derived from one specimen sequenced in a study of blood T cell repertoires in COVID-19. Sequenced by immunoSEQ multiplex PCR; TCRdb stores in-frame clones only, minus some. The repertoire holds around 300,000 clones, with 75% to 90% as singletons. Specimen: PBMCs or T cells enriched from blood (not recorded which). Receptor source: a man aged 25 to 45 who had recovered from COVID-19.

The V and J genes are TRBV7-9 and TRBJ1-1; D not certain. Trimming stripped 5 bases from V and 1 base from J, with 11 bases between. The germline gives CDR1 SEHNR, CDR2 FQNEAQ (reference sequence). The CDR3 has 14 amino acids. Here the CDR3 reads CASSREGPNTEAFF. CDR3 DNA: TGTGCCAGCAGCCGCGAGGGCCCGAACACTGAAGCTTTCTTT. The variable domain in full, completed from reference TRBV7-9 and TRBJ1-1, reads DTGVSQNPRHKITKRGQNVTFRCDPISEHNRLYWYRQTLGQGPEFLTYFQNEAQLEKSRLLSDRFSAERPKGSFSTLEIQRTEQGDSAMYLCASSREGPNTEAFFGQGTRLTVV.

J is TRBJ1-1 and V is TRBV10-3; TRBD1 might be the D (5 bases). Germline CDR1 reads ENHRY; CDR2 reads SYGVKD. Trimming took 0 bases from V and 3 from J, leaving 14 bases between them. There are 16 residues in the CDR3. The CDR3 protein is CAISESQLWGDTEAFF. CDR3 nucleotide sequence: TGTGCCATCAGTGAGTCCCAGCTTTGGGGGGACACTGAAGCTTTCTTT.

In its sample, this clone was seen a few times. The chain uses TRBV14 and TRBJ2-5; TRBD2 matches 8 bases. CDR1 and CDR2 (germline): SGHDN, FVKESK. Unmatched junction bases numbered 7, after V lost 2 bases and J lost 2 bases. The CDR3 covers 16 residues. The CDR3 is CASSQNEVAGQETQYF. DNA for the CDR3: TGTGCCAGCAGCCAAAATGAGGTAGCGGGGCAAGAGACCCAGTACTTC.

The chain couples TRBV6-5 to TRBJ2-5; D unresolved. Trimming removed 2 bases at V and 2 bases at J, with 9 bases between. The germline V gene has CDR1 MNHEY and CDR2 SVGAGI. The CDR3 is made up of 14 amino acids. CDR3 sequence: CASSYAGAQETQYF. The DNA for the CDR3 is TGTGCCAGCAGTTACGCCGGTGCTCAAGAGACCCAGTACTTC.

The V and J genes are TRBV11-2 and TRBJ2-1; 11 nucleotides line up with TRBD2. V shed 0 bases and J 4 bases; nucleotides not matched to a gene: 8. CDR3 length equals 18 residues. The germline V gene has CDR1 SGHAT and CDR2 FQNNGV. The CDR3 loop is CASSLDTLAGGSYNEQFF. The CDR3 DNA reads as TGTGCCAGCAGCTTAGATACCCTAGCGGGGGGCTCATACAATGAGCAGTTCTTC.

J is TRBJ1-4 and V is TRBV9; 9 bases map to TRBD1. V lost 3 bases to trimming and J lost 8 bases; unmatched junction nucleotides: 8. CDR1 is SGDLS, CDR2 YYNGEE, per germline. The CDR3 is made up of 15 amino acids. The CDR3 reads CASSATGGAGEKLFF. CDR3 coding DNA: TGTGCCAGCAGCGCAACAGGGGGCGCGGGAGAAAAACTGTTTTTT.

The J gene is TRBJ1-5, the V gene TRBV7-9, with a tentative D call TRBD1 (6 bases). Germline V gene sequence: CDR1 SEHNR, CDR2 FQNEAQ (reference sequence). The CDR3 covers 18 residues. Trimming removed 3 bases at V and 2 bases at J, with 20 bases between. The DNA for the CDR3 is TGTGCCAGCAGCTTCCCGGAGGGGGGGGCGGAAGGCAATCAGCCCCAGCATTTT. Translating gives CASSFPEGGAEGNQPQHF.

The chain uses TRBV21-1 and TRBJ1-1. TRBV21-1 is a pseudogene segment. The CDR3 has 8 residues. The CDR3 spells CASPWEIF. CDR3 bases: TGTGCCAGCCCTTGGGAGATCTTT.

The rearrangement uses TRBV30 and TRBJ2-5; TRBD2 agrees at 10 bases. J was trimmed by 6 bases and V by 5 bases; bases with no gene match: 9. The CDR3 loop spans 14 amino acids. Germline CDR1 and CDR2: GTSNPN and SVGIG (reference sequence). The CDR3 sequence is CAWASAGGGKTQYF. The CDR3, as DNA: TGTGCCTGGGCGTCAGCGGGAGGGGGGAAGACCCAGTACTTC. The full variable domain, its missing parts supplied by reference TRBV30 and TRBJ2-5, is SQTIHQWPATLVQPVGSPLSLECTVEGTSNPNLYWYRQAAGRGLQLLFYSVGIGQISSEVPQNLSASRPQDRQFILSSKKLLLSDSGFYLCAWASAGGGKTQYFGPGTRLLVL.

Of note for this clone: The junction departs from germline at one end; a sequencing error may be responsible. The CDR3 coding sequence is TGTGCCAGCAGCGCTTACACAGGGTTGCCTGTCGCCTTC. Residues: CASSAYTGLPVAF. The chain has TRBV9 and TRBJ1-2, with D possibly TRBD1 on 6 matching bases. The germline V gene encodes CDR1 SGDLS and CDR2 YYNGEE. CDR3 length: 13 amino acids.

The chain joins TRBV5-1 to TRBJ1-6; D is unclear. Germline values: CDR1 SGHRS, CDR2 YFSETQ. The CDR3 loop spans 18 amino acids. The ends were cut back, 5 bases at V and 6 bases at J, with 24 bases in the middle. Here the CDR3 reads CASSSLPLESDFNSPLHF. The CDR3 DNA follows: TGCGCCAGCAGTTCACTTCCCTTGGAGTCGGATTTTAATTCACCCCTCCACTTT.

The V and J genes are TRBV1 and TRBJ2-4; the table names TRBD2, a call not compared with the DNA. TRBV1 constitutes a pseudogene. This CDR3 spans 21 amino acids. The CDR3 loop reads CTSTRPELKRERALAKNIQYF. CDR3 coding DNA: TGCACCAGCACCCGGCCCGAACTAAAGAGGGAACGCGCACTAGCCAAAAACATTCAGTACTTC.

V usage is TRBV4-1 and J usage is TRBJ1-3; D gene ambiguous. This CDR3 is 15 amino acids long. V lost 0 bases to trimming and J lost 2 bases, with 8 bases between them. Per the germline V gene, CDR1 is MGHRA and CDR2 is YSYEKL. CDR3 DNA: TGCGCCAGCAGCCAAGAAAGGAGCACTGGAAACACCATATATTTT. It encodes CASSQERSTGNTIYF.

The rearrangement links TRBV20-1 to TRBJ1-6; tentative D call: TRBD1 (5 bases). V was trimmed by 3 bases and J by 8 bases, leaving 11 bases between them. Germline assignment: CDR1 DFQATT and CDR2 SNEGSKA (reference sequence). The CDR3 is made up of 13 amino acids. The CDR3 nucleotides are TGCAGTGCTAGTCCAGGGTGGGATTCACCCCTCCACTTT. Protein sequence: CSASPGWDSPLHF.